This entry lists 18 T cell receptor beta chains sequenced from one sample in a study of T-cell reconstitution after alpha-beta-depleted transplantation in children. TCRbeta library preparation incorporated unique molecular identifiers. TCRdb independently ran MiXCR on the PCR reads; one entry per CDR3 protein. There are some 350,000 distinct CDR3 sequences in the sample; around 15% occur only once, and around 41% lies in the top ten. Sequenced here: PBMCs, mostly from graft donor cells, sampled 360 days after TCRalphabeta/CD19-depleted stem cell transplant. These receptors were taken from a male patient between 2 and 10 years old who had a stem cell transplant for acute lymphoblastic leukemia, so the T cells may come from the graft donor.

This clonotype occurred once. The chain employs TRBV4-2 and TRBJ1-2; weak D call: TRBD1 (5 bases). The germline V gene has CDR1 LGHNA and CDR2 YNFKEQ. V dropped 4 bases and J dropped 5 bases, with 17 bases sitting between them. The CDR3 extends over 15 amino acids. This chain's CDR3 is CASSPPEGPIYGYTF. Written as DNA, the CDR3 is TGTGCCAGCAGCCCCCCCGAGGGGCCTATTTATGGCTACACCTTC.

V gene TRBV5-1 combines with J gene TRBJ2-1, with D hard to call. Trimming removed 7 bases from V and 6 bases from J, with 8 bases in between. This CDR3 is built from 11 residues. Germline values: CDR1 SGHRS, CDR2 YFSETQ. CDR3 region: CASALGNEQFF. CDR3 sequence (DNA): TGCGCCAGCGCCCTAGGCAATGAGCAGTTCTTC.

There are many counts of this clonotype. The chain couples TRBV28 to TRBJ2-2; D not resolved. The V gene's germline CDR1 is MDHEN and CDR2 SYDVKM. V was trimmed by 6 bases and J by 2 bases, leaving 4 bases between them. The CDR3 is made up of 12 amino acids. CDR3 protein: CASSENTGELFF. In DNA, the CDR3 is TGTGCCAGCAGCGAAAACACCGGGGAGCTGTTTTTT.

This clonotype has a count of ten or more. The chain carries TRBV20-1 and TRBJ1-5, with 8 bases identical to TRBD1. The CDR3 loop spans 13 amino acids. Germline CDR1 is DFQATT and CDR2 is SNEGSKA (reference sequence). J gave up 7 bases and V 4 bases, and 6 bases lay outside the gene matches. The CDR3 DNA is TGCAGTGCTACAGGACAGGGAAACCAGCCCCAGCATTTT. Its translation is CSATGQGNQPQHF.

This clonotype was observed at least ten times. The chain links TRBV28 to TRBJ2-3; the D gene could be TRBD1 or TRBD2 (5 bases each). Trimming shortened V by 6 bases and J by 8 bases, and 18 bases separated the two germline ends. Germline V lookup: CDR1 MDHEN, CDR2 SYDVKM. The CDR3 has 14 amino acids. CDR3 amino acids: CASSPGDARGTQYF. Written as DNA, the CDR3 is TGTGCCAGCAGCCCTGGGGACGCCCGCGGTACGCAGTATTTT.

This clonotype was counted a few times. The chain recombines TRBV12-3 or TRBV12-4 with TRBJ2-1; D is perhaps TRBD2 (6 bases). V lost 2 bases and J 4 bases, leaving 15 bases between the germline ends. This CDR3 comprises 16 residues. In nucleotides, the CDR3 is TGTGCCAGCAGTTTATACGCGGGAACGGCTTACAATGAGCAGTTCTTC. Encoded protein: CASSLYAGTAYNEQFF.

This clonotype has at least ten counts. The genes are TRBV30 and TRBJ1-3; D is perhaps TRBD1 (6 bases). There are 13 residues in the CDR3. Germline lookup yields CDR1 GTSNPN and CDR2 SVGIG (reference sequence). Trimming removed 7 bases at V and 2 bases at J, with 12 bases between. CDR3 protein: CASTGRTGNTIYF. As DNA, the CDR3 is TGTGCCTCTACAGGGAGGACTGGAAACACCATATATTTT. The variable domain in full, completed from reference TRBV30 and TRBJ1-3, reads SQTIHQWPATLVQPVGSPLSLECTVEGTSNPNLYWYRQAAGRGLQLLFYSVGIGQISSEVPQNLSASRPQDRQFILSSKKLLLSDSGFYLCASTGRTGNTIYFGEGSWLTVV.

This clonotype occurred many times. The rearrangement links TRBV12-3 or TRBV12-4 to TRBJ2-7, with D maybe TRBD2 (5 bases). The CDR3 length is 13 residues. Trimming stripped 1 base from V and 2 bases from J, with 6 bases between. The CDR3 DNA reads TGTGCCAGCAGTTTAGGCGGGCCCTACGAGCAGTACTTC. Its protein product is CASSLGGPYEQYF.

The J gene is TRBJ2-1, the V gene TRBV4-1; weak D call: TRBD1 (5 bases). The CDR3 totals 15 residues. CDR1 is MGHRA, CDR2 YSYEKL, per germline. The ends were cut back, 0 bases at V and 6 bases at J, with 12 bases in the middle. CDR3 loop: CASSQEYHRRNEQFF. The CDR3, as DNA: TGCGCCAGCAGCCAAGAATATCACAGGCGCAATGAGCAGTTCTTC.

The chain's CDR3 is CASSLRGSAYGYTF. CDR3 in DNA: TGTGCCAGCAGTTTACGGGGGTCCGCCTATGGCTACACCTTC. The rearrangement links TRBV12-3 or TRBV12-4 to TRBJ1-2; D is possibly TRBD1 (5 bases). Trimming took off 2 bases at V and 4 bases at J, with 11 bases between the two ends. CDR3 size: 14 residues.

This chain links TRBV28 with TRBJ2-7; D gene ambiguous. The CDR3 loop spans 12 amino acids. V lost 0 bases to trimming and J lost 12 bases, with 12 bases between them. Germline V CDR1 and CDR2: MDHEN, SYDVKM. CDR3 sequence (DNA): TGTGCCAGCAGTTTATGGGTCAAGGAATTGTACTTC. The encoded protein is CASSLWVKELYF.

The V gene is TRBV2, the J gene TRBJ2-5; tentatively, D is TRBD1 (6 bases). The CDR3 runs to 14 residues. V dropped 5 bases and J dropped 10 bases, with 20 bases sitting between them. Germline V gene sequence: CDR1 SNHLY, CDR2 FYNNEI. CDR3 loop: CASSPPRSQGNQYF. The DNA for the CDR3 is TGTGCCAGCAGTCCCCCACGCTCTCAGGGGAACCAGTACTTC. Looking up the rest from reference TRBV2 and TRBJ2-5 gives the full variable domain: EPEVTQTPSHQVTQMGQEVILRCVPISNHLYFYWYRQILGQKVEFLVSFYNNEISEKSEIFDDQFSVERPDGSNFTLKIRSTKLEDSAMYFCASSPPRSQGNQYFGPGTRLLVL.

This clonotype was counted a few times. The chain carries TRBV20-1 and TRBJ2-1; the match to TRBD2 covers 8 bases. Trimming removed 0 bases from V and 8 bases from J; junction bases left unmatched: 12. Germline V lookup: CDR1 DFQATT, CDR2 SNEGSKA (reference sequence). The CDR3 runs to 16 residues. Here the CDR3 reads CSAREGERERGDEQFF. In DNA, the CDR3 is TGCAGTGCTAGAGAAGGCGAGCGGGAGAGGGGGGATGAGCAGTTCTTC.

Many counts were recorded for this clonotype. The chain has TRBV4-2 and TRBJ2-1; 10 positions agree with TRBD2. The ends lost 1 base at V and 5 bases at J; junction bases unmatched: 11. The CDR3 runs to 18 residues. Looked up from germline, CDR1 is LGHNA and CDR2 is YNFKEQ. The CDR3 DNA reads TGTGCCAGCAGCCAAGCGGAGATGGGACTAGCGCCAAACAATGAGCAGTTCTTC. Its translation is CASSQAEMGLAPNNEQFF.

This clonotype was seen at least ten times. The rearrangement links TRBV24-1 to TRBJ2-5; D gene unclear. Germline V gene data show CDR1 as KGHDR and CDR2 as SFDVKD. The CDR3 has 15 amino acids. The ends were cut back, 7 bases at V and 3 bases at J, with 17 bases in the middle. CDR3 sequence reads: CATRSGYSEKETQYF. CDR3 bases: TGTGCCACCAGATCAGGATATTCGGAGAAAGAGACCCAGTACTTC.

This clonotype was counted many times. The chain links TRBV12-3 or TRBV12-4 to TRBJ2-7; possible D gene TRBD2, 5 bases. The CDR3 spans 14 residues. V was pared by 0 bases and J by 5 bases, with 11 bases between. The CDR3 sequence: CASSLASATDEQYF. In DNA, the CDR3 is TGTGCCAGCAGTTTAGCTAGCGCCACCGACGAGCAGTACTTC.

The CDR3 sequence: CASSQRTGPYEQYF. The CDR3 DNA reads TGCGCCAGCAGCCAGCGGACAGGGCCCTACGAGCAGTACTTC. This chain uses TRBV4-3 with TRBJ2-7, with TRBD1 identical over 8 bases. This CDR3 contains 14 residues. Per germline, CDR1 LGHNA and CDR2 YSLEER. The junction had 3 bases not matched to a gene; V was cut back by 3 bases and J by 2 bases.

J is TRBJ2-7 and V is TRBV27, with 7 bases aligning to TRBD2. The V and J ends lost 6 bases and 3 bases, in that order; junction bases with no gene match: 11. Per germline, CDR1 MNHEY and CDR2 SMNVEV (reference sequence). The CDR3 is 15 amino acids. The CDR3 is CASSFPGGSLYEQYF. Written as DNA, the CDR3 is TGTGCCAGCAGCTTCCCTGGCGGGAGTCTCTACGAGCAGTACTTC.